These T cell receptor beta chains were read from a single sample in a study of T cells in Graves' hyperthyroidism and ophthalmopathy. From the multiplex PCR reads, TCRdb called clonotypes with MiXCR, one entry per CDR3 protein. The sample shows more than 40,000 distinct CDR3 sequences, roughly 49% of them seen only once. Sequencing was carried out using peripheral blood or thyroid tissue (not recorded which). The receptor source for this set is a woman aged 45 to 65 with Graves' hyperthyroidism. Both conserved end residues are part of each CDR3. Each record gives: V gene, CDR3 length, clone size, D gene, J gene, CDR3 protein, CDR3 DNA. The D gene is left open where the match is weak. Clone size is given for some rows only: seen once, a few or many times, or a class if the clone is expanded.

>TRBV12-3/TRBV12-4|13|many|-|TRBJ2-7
CASRRDSSYEQYF
TGTGCCAGCAGAAGGGACTCCTCCTACGAGCAGTACTTC
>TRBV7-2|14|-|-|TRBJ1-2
CASSSEGQAYGYTF
TGTGCCAGCAGCTCCGAAGGGCAGGCCTATGGCTACACCTTC
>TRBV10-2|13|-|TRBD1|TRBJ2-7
CASGQGQAYEQYF
TGCGCCAGCGGACAGGGACAGGCCTACGAGCAGTACTTC
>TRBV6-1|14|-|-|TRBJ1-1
CASSAQAANTEAFF
TGTGCCAGCAGTGCTCAAGCGGCGAACACTGAAGCTTTCTTT
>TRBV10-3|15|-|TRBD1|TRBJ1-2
CAISTDRERGYGYTF
TGTGCCATCAGTACTGACAGGGAACGGGGCTATGGCTACACCTTC
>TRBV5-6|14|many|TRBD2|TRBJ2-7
CASSSGLAVYEQYF
TGTGCCAGCAGCTCCGGACTAGCGGTTTACGAGCAGTACTTC
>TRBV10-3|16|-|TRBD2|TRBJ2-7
CAIRAGTSGRSYEQYF
TGTGCCATCAGGGCCGGGACTAGCGGGAGGTCCTACGAGCAGTACTTC
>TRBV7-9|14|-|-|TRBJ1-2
CASSSSGKGVGYTF
TGTGCCAGCAGCTCTAGCGGGAAGGGGGTTGGCTACACCTTC
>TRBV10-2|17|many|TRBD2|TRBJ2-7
CASSDSGTSGTLYEQYF
TGCGCCAGCAGTGATTCCGGGACTAGCGGGACTCTGTACGAGCAGTACTTC
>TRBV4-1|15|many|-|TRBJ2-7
CASSHPGRRIYEQYF
TGCGCCAGCAGCCACCCCGGGAGACGGATTTACGAGCAGTACTTC
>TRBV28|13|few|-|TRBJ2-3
CASSLIQDLTQYF
TGTGCCAGCAGTTTGATCCAAGATCTTACGCAGTATTTT
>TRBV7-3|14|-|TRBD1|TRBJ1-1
CASSFTGGRTEAFF
TGTGCCAGCAGCTTCACAGGGGGCCGAACTGAAGCTTTCTTT
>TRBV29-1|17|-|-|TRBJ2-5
CSVEAGSSLVYQGTQYF
TGCAGCGTCGAAGCCGGAAGTAGCTTGGTCTACCAAGGGACCCAGTACTTC
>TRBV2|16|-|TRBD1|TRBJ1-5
CASSEGTAYSNQPQHF
TGTGCCAGCAGTGAGGGGACAGCCTATAGCAATCAGCCCCAGCATTTT
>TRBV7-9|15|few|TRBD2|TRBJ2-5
CASSVASGSQETQYF
TGCGCCAGCAGCGTGGCTAGCGGGAGTCAAGAGACCCAGTACTTC
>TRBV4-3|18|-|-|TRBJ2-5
CASSQDVGSAGEQETQYF
TGCGCCAGCAGCCAAGATGTCGGGTCGGCCGGGGAACAAGAGACCCAGTACTTC
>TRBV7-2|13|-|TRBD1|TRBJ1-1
CASSQQGGTGAFF
TGCGCCAGCAGCCAACAGGGGGGCACTGGAGCCTTCTTT
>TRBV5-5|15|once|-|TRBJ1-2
CASSFQGGWVGGYTF
TGTGCCAGCAGCTTTCAGGGAGGCTGGGTAGGTGGCTACACCTTC
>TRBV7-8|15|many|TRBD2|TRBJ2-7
CASSFEAGVVHEQYF
TGTGCCAGCAGCTTCGAAGCGGGAGTTGTCCACGAGCAGTACTTC
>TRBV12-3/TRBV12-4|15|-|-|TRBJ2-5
CATRSFTRAQETQYF
TGTGCCACTCGCAGTTTTACCAGGGCCCAAGAGACCCAGTACTTC
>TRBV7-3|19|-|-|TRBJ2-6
CASSRMGGRESTGANVLTF
TGTGCCAGCAGTCGGATGGGGGGGCGGGAGTCTACCGGGGCCAACGTCCTGACTTTC
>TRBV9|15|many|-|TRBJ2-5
CASSAQTWAEETQYF
TGTGCCAGCAGCGCCCAGACCTGGGCGGAAGAGACCCAGTACTTC
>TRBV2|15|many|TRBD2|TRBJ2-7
CASIAYEAGGYEQYF
TGTGCCAGCATTGCCTATGAGGCGGGAGGCTACGAGCAGTACTTC
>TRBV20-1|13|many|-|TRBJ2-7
CSGGSLLFYEQYF
TGCAGTGGAGGCAGCTTACTGTTTTACGAGCAGTACTTC
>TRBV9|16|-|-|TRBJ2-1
CASSVGSLGRDNEQFF
TGTGCCAGCAGCGTAGGTTCCCTAGGTAGGGACAATGAGCAGTTCTTC
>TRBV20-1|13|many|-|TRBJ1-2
CSGLDRSSYGYTF
TGCAGTGGATTGGACAGATCAAGCTATGGCTACACCTTC
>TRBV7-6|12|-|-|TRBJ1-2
CASSATADGYTF
TGTGCCAGCAGCGCTACGGCTGACGGCTACACCTTC
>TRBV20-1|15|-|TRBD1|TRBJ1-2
CSAIDRGVLGYGYTF
TGCAGTGCTATCGACAGGGGAGTACTGGGCTATGGCTACACCTTC
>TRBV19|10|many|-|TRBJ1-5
CASSITGRHF
TGTGCCAGTAGTATAACGGGGCGGCATTTT
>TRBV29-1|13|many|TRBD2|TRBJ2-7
CSVEAGGPYEQYF
TGCAGCGTTGAAGCGGGAGGACCTTACGAGCAGTACTTC
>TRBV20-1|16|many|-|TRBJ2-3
CSARLINARFTDTQYF
TGCAGTGCTAGACTCATTAACGCCAGATTCACAGATACGCAGTATTTT
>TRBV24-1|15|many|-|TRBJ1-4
CATSDRGGVDEKLFF
TGTGCCACCAGTGACCGAGGCGGGGTGGATGAAAAACTGTTTTTT
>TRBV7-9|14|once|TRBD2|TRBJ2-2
CASGPGGPIRELFF
TGTGCCAGCGGCCCGGGAGGCCCTATCCGGGAGCTGTTTTTT
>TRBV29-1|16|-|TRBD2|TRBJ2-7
CSVDLGTSGGSYEQYF
TGCAGCGTTGACCTGGGGACTAGCGGGGGCTCCTACGAGCAGTACTTC
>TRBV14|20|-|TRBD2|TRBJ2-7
CASSRTSGKDKSSPSYEQYF
TGTGCCAGTAGCCGGACTAGCGGGAAGGATAAATCTTCCCCATCGTACGAGCAGTACTTC
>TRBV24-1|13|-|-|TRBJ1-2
CATSDSRVWGYTF
TGTGCCACCAGTGATTCAAGGGTCTGGGGCTACACCTTC
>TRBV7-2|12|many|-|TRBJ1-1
CASSLNRVEAFF
TGTGCCAGCAGCTTAAACAGAGTTGAAGCTTTCTTT
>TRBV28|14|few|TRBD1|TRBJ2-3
CASSFRGRGDTQYF
TGTGCCAGCAGTTTCAGGGGGCGAGGAGATACGCAGTATTTT
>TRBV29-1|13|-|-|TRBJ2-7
CSGVKWESGEQYF
TGCAGCGGGGTCAAATGGGAGTCGGGAGAGCAGTACTTC
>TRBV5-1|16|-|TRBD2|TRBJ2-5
CASSLVSAGSQETQYF
TGCGCCAGTAGCTTGGTATCAGCGGGATCTCAAGAGACCCAGTACTTC
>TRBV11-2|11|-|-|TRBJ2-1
CASSLWDEQFF
TGTGCCAGCAGCTTATGGGATGAGCAGTTCTTC
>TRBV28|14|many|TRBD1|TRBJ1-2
CASSSIRTGKGYTF
TGTGCCAGCAGCTCAATTCGGACAGGGAAGGGCTACACCTTC
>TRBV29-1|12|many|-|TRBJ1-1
CSVDKGGTEAFF
TGCAGCGTTGATAAGGGGGGCACTGAAGCTTTCTTT
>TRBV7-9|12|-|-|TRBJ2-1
CASSFSYNEQFF
TGTGCCAGCAGCTTCTCCTACAATGAGCAGTTCTTC
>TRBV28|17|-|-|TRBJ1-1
CASIFRGVPDPLSEAFF
TGTGCCTCAATATTTAGGGGGGTCCCTGACCCGTTATCTGAAGCTTTCTTT
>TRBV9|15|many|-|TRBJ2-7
CASSGGLGIPYEQYF
TGTGCCAGCAGCGGGGGGCTGGGGATCCCCTACGAGCAGTACTTC
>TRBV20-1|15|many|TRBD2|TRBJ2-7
CSAPRREGSGDEQYF
TGCAGTGCCCCTAGGCGGGAGGGCTCGGGAGACGAGCAGTACTTC
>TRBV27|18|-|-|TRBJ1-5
CASSLSAYGRAGNQPQHF
TGTGCCAGCAGTTTATCCGCGTATGGGAGGGCGGGCAATCAGCCCCAGCATTTT
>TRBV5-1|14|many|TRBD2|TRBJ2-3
CASSLGGSADTQYF
TGCGCCAGCAGCTTAGGCGGGAGCGCAGATACGCAGTATTTT
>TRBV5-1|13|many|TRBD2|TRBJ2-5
CASAASGMETQYF
TGCGCCAGCGCGGCTAGCGGGATGGAGACCCAGTACTTC
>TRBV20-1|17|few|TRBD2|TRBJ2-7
CSASRTSGRTRAGELYF
TGCAGTGCTTCCAGGACTAGCGGGAGGACCAGGGCCGGGGAGCTGTACTTC
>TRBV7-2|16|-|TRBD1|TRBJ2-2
CASSPRDRAGTGELFF
TGTGCCAGCAGCCCAAGGGACAGGGCCGGCACCGGGGAGCTGTTTTTT
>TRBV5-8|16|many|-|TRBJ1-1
CASSLRRGLINTEAFF
TGTGCCAGCAGCCTAAGAAGGGGACTTATTAACACTGAAGCTTTCTTT
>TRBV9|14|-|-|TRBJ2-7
CASSSDDYPYEQYF
TGTGCCAGCAGCTCAGACGACTACCCCTACGAGCAGTACTTC